Described below is a single T cell receptor beta chain sequence and its context. No antigen is known for it. Per-base qualities were not stored, and no clone one base away is much larger. The immunoSEQ Assay, a bias-controlled multiplex PCR, was used to amplify TCRbeta CDR3 regions from genomic DNA. Concerning the study's data processing: Nucleated cell counts per sample were estimated from amplification of reference gene primers within the assay. Sequence reads were collapsed and filtered to measure the absolute abundance of every unique TCRbeta CDR3 rearrangement. For each sample, productive Simpson clonality was calculated as the square root of Simpson's diversity index over productive rearrangements. The table was pulled from immuneACCESS by TCRdb, which kept in-frame rearrangements only. Such tables lose some clones; where checked, under half of the loss comes from unresolved V genes, and the rest has no known cause. D and trimming were read from the DNA, whereas the V and J calls and clone size are those reported in that table. This sample holds roughly 76,000 clones; about four fifths were observed only once. The ten largest clones capture 30% to 40% of the sample.

The data are from a study of blood T cell repertoires in COVID-19 (dated by TCRdb to the early 2020s). Study-wide context: Collaborator samples came from the United States, Italy and Spain and covered acute and convalescent phases of COVID-19. The material from the prospective study consisted of cDNA or gDNA derived from T cells, B-cell-depleted T cells, or PBMCs. The dataset comprised deeply sampled blood TCRbeta repertoires from subjects exposed to, actively infected with, or recovered from COVID-19. The repertoires were made available in a free public database intended to serve as a resource for research on the immune response to SARS-CoV-2. The samples were drawn from two sources: the first 160 participants of the ongoing ImmuneRACE study, and 950 to 1,500 subjects contributed by 6 global collaborators. A de-identified subject ID, COVID-19 status, age in years and sex were almost always included in the sample metadata. Where available, HLA class I and class II types were taken from metadata supplied by the sample provider and were not determined by assay-based typing. What the work shows at the level of the full study, not this receptor alone: The quantity of clinical and demographic metadata differed by source and by participant and was supplied without curation.

Here V drops 1 base and J drops 4 bases, and the junction holds 10 bases not matched to any gene. CDR3 length: 16 amino acids, cysteine to phenylalanine. Only the CDR3 portion is preserved as DNA: 48 bases, with reading frame beginning at the first base. The germline V gene encodes CDR1 SQVTM and CDR2 ANQGSEA. Collaborating institutions collected whole blood in K2EDTA tubes following their own protocols. Collaborator samples were shipped for TCRbeta analysis as frozen whole blood, isolated PBMCs, or DNA extracted from either sample type. This TCR came from a woman in her 70s with acute or convalescent COVID-19. Recombination connected TRBV29-1 to TRBJ2-5; 9 of the junction bases match TRBD2. The sequencing sample was made of peripheral blood. The CDR3 region has the sequence CSVEVRGGRGTETQYF. The nucleotides read TGCAGCGTTGAAGTTAGGGGCGGGAGGGGAACAGAGACCCAGTACTTC.